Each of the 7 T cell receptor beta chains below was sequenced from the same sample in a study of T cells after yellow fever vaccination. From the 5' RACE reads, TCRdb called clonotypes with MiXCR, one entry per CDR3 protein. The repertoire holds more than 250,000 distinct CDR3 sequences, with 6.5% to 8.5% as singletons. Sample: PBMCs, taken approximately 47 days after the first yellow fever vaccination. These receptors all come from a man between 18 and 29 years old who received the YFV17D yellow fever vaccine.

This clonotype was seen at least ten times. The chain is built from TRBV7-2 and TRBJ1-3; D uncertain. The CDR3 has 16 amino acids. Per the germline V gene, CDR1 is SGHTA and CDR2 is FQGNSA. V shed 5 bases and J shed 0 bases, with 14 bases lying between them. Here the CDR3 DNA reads TGTGCCAGCAGCCAATCCTCGGCGAGCTCTGGAAACACCATATATTTT. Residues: CASSQSSASSGNTIYF.

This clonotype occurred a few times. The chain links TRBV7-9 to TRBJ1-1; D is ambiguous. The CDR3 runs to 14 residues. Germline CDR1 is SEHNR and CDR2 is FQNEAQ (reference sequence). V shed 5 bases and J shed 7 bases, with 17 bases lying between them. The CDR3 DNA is TGTGCCAGCAGCCCCCAAGAAGCTCTCGGTGAAGCTTTCTTT. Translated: CASSPQEALGEAFF.

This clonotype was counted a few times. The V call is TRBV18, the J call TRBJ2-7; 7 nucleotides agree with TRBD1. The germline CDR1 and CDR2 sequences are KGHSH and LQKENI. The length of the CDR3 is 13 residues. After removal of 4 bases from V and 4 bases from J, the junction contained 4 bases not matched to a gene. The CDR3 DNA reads TGTGCCAGCTCACTCGGACAGGATTACGAGCAGTACGTC. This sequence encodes CASSLGQDYEQYV.

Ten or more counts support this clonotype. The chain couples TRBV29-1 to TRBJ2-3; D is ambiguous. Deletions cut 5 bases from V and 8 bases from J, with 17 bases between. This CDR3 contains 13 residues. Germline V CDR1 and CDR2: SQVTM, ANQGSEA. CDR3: CSVPSSSTGTQYF. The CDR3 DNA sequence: TGCAGCGTTCCATCCTCCTCCACGGGTACGCAGTATTTT.

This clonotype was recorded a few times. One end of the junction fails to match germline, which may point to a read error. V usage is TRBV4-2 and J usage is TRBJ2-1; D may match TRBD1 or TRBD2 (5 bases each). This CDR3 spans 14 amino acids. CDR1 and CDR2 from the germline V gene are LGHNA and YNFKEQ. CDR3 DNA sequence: TGTGCCAGCAGCCAAGATTTGGAGGTTCAGGGTAAGCTCTTC. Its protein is CASSQDLEVQGKLF.

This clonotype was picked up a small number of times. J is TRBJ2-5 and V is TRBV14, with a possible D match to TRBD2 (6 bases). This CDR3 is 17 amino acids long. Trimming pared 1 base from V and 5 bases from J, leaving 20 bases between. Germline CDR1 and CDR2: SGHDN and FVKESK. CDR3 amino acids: CASSQGSGWRPRETQYF. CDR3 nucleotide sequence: TGTGCCAGCAGCCAAGGAAGCGGGTGGCGCCCGAGGGAGACCCAGTACTTC.

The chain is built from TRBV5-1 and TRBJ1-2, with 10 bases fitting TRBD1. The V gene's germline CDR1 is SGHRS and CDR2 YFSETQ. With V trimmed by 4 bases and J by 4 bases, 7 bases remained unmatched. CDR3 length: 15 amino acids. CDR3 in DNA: TGCGCCAGCAGCCCCCAGGGACAGGGGAGCTATGGCTACACCTTC. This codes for CASSPQGQGSYGYTF.